This T cell receptor (beta chain) was recorded in a study of T cells in Graves' hyperthyroidism and ophthalmopathy. Study-wide background: The authors collected peripheral blood at initial diagnosis, before any treatment.

This clonotype was counted ten times or more. 10 ml fresh peripheral blood yielded the PBMCs. Researchers amplified the TCR beta CDR3 regions from RNA transcripts. Researchers ran a first-round RT-PCR on the TCR CDR3 using the HTBI primer set. TCRdb fed the multiplex PCR reads into MiXCR, producing one record per CDR3 protein. The sample lists about 600,000 distinct CDR3 sequences; around 15% were seen once. The TCR sequence derives from a woman in her forties or fifties with Graves' ophthalmopathy. Sequenced material: blood.

CDR3 in amino acids: CSASDNEKLFF. In nucleotides, the CDR3 is TGCAGTGCTAGCGATAATGAAAAACTGTTTTTT. This chain connects TRBV20-1 to TRBJ1-4; D gene unclear. The V and J ends lost 3 bases and 4 bases respectively, with 3 bases between them. CDR1 and CDR2 (germline): DFQATT, SNEGSKA (reference sequence). This CDR3 region has 11 residues.